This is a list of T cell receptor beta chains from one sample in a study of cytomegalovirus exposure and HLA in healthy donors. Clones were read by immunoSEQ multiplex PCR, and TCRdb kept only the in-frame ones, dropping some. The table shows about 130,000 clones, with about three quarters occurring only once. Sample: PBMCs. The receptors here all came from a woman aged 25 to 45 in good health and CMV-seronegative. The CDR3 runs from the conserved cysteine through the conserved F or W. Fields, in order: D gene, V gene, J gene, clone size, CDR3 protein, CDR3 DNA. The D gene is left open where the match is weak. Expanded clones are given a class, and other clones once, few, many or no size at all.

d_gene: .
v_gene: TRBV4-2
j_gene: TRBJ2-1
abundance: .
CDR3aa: CASSQVETSSYNEQFF
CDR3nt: TGTGCCAGCAGCCAAGTTGAGACTAGCTCCTACAATGAGCAGTTCTTC

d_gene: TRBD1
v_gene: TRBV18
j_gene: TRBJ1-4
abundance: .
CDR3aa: CASSPPGQGNEKLFF
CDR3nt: TGTGCCAGCTCACCGCCAGGACAGGGTAATGAAAAACTGTTTTTT

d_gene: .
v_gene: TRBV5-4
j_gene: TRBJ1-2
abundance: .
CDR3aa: CAGGYDRAFYGYTF
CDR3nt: TGTGCCGGAGGGTACGATAGGGCTTTTTATGGCTACACCTTC

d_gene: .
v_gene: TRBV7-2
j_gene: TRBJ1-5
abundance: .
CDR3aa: CASSSSSGNQPQHF
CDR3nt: TGTGCCAGCAGCTCCTCCTCCGGTAATCAGCCCCAGCATTTT

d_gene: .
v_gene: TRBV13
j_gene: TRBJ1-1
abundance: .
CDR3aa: CASSRGRGEAFF
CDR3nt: TGTGCCAGCAGCCGAGGACGGGGAGAAGCTTTCTTT

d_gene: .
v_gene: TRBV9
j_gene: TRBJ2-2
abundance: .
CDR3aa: CASSDRSTGELFF
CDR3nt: TGTGCCAGCAGCGACAGATCGACCGGGGAGCTGTTTTTT

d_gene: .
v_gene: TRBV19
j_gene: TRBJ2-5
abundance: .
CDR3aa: CASSPGRRETQYF
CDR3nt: TGTGCCAGTAGTCCAGGGCGGCGAGAGACCCAGTACTTC

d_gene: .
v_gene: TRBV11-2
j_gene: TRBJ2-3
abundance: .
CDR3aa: CASSFSPTDTQYF
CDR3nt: TGTGCCAGCAGCTTTTCTCCCACAGATACGCAGTATTTT

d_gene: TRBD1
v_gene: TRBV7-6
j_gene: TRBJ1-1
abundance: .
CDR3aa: CASSSDRGYSGTEAFF
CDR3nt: TGTGCCAGCAGCTCGGACAGGGGCTATAGTGGCACTGAAGCTTTCTTT

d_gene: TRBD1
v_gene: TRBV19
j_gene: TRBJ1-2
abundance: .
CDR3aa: CASSMGTGIDGYTF
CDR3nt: TGTGCCAGTAGTATGGGGACAGGGATTGATGGCTACACCTTC

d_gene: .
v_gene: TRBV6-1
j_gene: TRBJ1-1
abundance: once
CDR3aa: CASSPRPDTVTEAFF
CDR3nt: TGTGCCAGCAGCCCAAGGCCGGACACTGTAACTGAAGCTTTCTTT

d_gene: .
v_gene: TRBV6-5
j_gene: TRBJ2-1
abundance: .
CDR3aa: CASSYREHNEQFF
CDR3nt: TGTGCCAGCAGTTACAGAGAACACAATGAGCAGTTCTTC

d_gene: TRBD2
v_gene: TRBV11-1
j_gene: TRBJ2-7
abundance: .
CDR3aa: CASSLDKLAGAGEQYF
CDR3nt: TGTGCCAGCAGCTTAGATAAGCTAGCGGGGGCCGGCGAGCAGTACTTC

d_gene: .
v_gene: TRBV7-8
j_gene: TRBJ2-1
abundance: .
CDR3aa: CASSIGRSGKSYNEQFF
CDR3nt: TGTGCCAGCAGTATAGGGCGTTCAGGGAAATCCTACAATGAGCAGTTCTTC

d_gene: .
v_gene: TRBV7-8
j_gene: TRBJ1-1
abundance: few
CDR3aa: CASSREVSEAFF
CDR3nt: TGTGCCAGCAGTCGGGAAGTTTCTGAAGCTTTCTTT

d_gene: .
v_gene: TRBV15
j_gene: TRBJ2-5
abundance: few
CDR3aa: CATSRDRGQETQYF
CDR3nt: TGTGCCACCAGCAGAGATCGGGGCCAAGAGACCCAGTACTTC

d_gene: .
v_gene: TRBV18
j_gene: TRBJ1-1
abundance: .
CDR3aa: CASSPWEGRAEAFF
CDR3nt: TGTGCCAGCTCCCCCTGGGAGGGTCGTGCTGAAGCTTTCTTT

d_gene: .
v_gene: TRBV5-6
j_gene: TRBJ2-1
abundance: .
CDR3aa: CASSPRLGSYNEQFF
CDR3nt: TGTGCCAGCAGCCCTCGACTAGGGTCCTACAATGAGCAGTTCTTC

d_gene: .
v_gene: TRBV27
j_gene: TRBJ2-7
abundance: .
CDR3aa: CASRIASESYEQYF
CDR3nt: TGTGCCAGCAGGATCGCATCGGAGTCCTACGAGCAGTACTTC

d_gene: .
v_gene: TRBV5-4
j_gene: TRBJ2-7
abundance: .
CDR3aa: CASSYRTANEQYF
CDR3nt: TGTGCCAGCAGCTATAGGACAGCTAACGAGCAGTACTTC

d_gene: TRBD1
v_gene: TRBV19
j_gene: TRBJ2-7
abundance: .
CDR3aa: CASSMGYVGGPSYEQYF
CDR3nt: TGTGCCAGTAGTATGGGCTACGTAGGGGGCCCCTCCTACGAGCAGTACTTC

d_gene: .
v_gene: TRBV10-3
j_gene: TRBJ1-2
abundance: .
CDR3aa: CAISEDAKGYTF
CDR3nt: TGTGCCATCAGTGAAGATGCGAAAGGCTACACCTTC

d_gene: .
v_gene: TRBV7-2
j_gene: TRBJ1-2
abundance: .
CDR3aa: CASSAQINYGYTF
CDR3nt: TGTGCCAGCAGCGCCCAGATTAACTATGGCTACACCTTC

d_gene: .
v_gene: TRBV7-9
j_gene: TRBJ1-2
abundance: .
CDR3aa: CSSSLQAGEGYTF
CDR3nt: TGTTCCAGCAGCTTACAGGCAGGGGAAGGCTACACCTTC

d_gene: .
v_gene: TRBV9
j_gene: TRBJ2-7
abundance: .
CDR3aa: CASSVGTQYEQYF
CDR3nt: TGTGCCAGCAGCGTCGGGACACAGTACGAGCAGTACTTC

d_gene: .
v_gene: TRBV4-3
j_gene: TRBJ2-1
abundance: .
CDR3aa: CASSQAGDKYNEQFF
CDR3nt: TGCGCCAGCAGCCAAGCAGGGGACAAATACAATGAGCAGTTCTTC

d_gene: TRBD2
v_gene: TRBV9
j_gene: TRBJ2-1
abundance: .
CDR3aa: CASSVEGLAGVSYNEQFF
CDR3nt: TGTGCCAGCAGCGTAGAGGGACTAGCGGGAGTGTCCTACAATGAGCAGTTCTTC

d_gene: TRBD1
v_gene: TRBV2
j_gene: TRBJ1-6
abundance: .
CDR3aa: CASNTGQGNSPLHF
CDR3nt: TGTGCCAGCAACACGGGACAGGGTAATTCACCCCTCCACTTT

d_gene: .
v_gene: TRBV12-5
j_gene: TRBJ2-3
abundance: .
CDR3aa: CASGLATGEERRSTQYF
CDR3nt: TGTGCTAGTGGTTTGGCCACGGGGGAGGAAAGAAGGAGTACGCAGTATTTT

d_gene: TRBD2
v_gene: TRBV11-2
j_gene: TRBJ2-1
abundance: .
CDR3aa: CASSLGSRGTGTSEFF
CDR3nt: TGTGCCAGCAGCTTAGGGTCGCGGGGGACCGGGACTAGCGAGTTCTTC

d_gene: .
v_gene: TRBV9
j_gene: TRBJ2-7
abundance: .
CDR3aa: CASSVATGAYEQYF
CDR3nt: TGTGCCAGCAGCGTAGCTACAGGAGCCTACGAGCAGTACTTC

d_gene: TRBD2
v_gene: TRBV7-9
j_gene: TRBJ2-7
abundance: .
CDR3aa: CSSSSTSGRALYEQYF
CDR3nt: TGTTCCAGCAGCTCGACTAGCGGGAGGGCTCTCTACGAGCAGTACTTC

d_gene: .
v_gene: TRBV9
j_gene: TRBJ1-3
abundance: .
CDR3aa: CASSRQNSGNTIYF
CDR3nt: TGTGCCAGCAGCAGACAGAACTCTGGAAACACCATATATTTT

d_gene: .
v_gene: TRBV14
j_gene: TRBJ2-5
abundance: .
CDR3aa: CASSQEWDSRYQETQYF
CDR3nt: TGTGCCAGCAGCCAAGAGTGGGACTCCAGGTACCAAGAGACCCAGTACTTC

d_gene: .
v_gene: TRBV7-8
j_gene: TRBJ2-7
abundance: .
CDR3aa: CASSFGAVEEQYF
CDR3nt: TGTGCCAGCAGCTTTGGGGCAGTCGAAGAGCAGTACTTC

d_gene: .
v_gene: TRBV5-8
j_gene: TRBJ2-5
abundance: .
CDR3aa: CASSLNLAKKETQYF
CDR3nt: TGTGCCAGCAGCTTGAACCTAGCTAAAAAGGAGACCCAGTACTTC

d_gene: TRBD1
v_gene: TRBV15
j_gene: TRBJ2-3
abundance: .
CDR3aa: CATSRDRQGAIETDTQYF
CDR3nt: TGTGCCACCAGCAGAGATCGACAGGGGGCTATCGAAACAGATACGCAGTATTTT

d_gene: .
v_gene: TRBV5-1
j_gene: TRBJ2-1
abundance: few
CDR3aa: CASSLGAGIEQFF
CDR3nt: TGCGCCAGCAGCTTGGGAGCAGGGATTGAGCAGTTCTTC

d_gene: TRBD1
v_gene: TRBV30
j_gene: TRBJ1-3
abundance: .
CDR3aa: CAWSAKRSWDRSSGNTIYF
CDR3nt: TGTGCCTGGAGTGCGAAAAGATCCTGGGACAGGAGCTCTGGAAACACCATATATTTT

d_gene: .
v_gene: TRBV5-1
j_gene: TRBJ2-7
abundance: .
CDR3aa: CASSFGQSYDEQYF
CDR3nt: TGCGCCAGCAGCTTCGGACAAAGCTACGACGAGCAGTACTTC

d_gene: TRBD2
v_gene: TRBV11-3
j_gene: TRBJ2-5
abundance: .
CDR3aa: CASSLGASGSLETQYF
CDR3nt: TGTGCCAGCAGCCTTGGGGCTAGCGGGAGTTTGGAGACCCAGTACTTC

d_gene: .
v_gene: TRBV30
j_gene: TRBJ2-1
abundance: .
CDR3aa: CAWSVPRDFGGGHYNEQFF
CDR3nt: TGTGCCTGGAGTGTACCCCGCGATTTTGGCGGCGGACACTACAATGAGCAGTTCTTC

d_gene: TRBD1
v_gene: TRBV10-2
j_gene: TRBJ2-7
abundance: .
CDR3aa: CASGKTGQSYEQYF
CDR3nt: TGCGCCAGCGGAAAGACGGGACAGTCCTACGAGCAGTACTTC

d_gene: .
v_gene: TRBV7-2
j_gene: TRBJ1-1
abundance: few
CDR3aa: CASSSFREAFF
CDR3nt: TGTGCCAGCAGCTCCTTCAGAGAAGCTTTCTTT

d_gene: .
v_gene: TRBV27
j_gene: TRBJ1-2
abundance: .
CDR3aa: CASSLSSGQLYGYTF
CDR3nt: TGTGCCAGCAGTTTATCGTCGGGACAACTTTATGGCTACACCTTC

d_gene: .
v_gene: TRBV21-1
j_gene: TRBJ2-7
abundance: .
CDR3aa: CASTRDRGHEQYF
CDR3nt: TGTGCCAGCACAAGGGACAGGGGGCACGAGCAGTACTTC

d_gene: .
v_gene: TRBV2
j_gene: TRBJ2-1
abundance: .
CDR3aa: CASRREVQFF
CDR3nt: TGTGCCAGCAGGAGGGAAGTGCAGTTCTTC

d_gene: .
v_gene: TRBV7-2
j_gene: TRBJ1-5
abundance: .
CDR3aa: CASSQGHSPSNQPQHF
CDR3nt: TGTGCCAGCAGCCAAGGCCACAGTCCTTCCAATCAGCCCCAGCATTTT

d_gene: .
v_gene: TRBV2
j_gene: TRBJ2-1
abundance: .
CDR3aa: CASSRSGASGKIYNEQFF
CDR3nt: TGTGCCAGCAGTAGGTCAGGGGCGAGTGGGAAAATCTACAATGAGCAGTTCTTC

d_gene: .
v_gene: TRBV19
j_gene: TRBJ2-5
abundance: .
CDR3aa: CASSSTGKETQYF
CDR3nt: TGTGCCAGTAGTAGCACAGGGAAAGAGACCCAGTACTTC

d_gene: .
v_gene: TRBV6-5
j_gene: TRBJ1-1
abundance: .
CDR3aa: CASSLGQRTEAFF
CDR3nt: TGTGCCAGCAGCCTAGGACAGCGGACTGAAGCTTTCTTT

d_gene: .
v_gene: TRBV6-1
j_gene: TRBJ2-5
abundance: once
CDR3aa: CASRYQGGLETQYF
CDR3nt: TGTGCCAGCAGGTATCAAGGGGGTCTGGAGACCCAGTACTTC

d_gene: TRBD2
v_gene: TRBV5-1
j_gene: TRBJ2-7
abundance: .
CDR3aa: CASSPPGREQYF
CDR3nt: TGCGCCAGCAGCCCCCCCGGGAGGGAGCAGTACTTC

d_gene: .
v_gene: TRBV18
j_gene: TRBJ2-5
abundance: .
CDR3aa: CASSLYGSGGLVETQYF
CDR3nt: TGTGCCAGCTCTCTTTACGGTAGCGGTGGGCTGGTGGAGACCCAGTACTTC

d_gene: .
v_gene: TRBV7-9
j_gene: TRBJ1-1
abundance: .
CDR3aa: CASSLSGYTEAFF
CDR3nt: TGTGCCAGCAGCTTATCGGGGTACACTGAAGCTTTCTTT

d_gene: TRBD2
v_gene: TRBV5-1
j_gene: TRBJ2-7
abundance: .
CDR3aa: CASSGTSGGSFSYEQYF
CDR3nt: TGCGCCAGCAGTGGGACTAGCGGGGGGAGCTTCTCCTACGAGCAGTACTTC

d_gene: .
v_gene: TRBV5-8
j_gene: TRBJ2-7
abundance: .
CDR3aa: CASSSYRVRGYEQYF
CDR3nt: TGTGCCAGCAGCTCATACAGGGTCCGGGGCTACGAGCAGTACTTC

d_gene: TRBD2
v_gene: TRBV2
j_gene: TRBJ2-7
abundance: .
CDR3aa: CASSRAGPVQYF
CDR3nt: TGTGCCAGCAGCAGAGCGGGGCCGGTGCAGTACTTC

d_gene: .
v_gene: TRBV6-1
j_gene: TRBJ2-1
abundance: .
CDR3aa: CASSEGGSWHEQFF
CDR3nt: TGTGCCAGCAGTGAAGGGGGCTCGTGGCATGAGCAGTTCTTC

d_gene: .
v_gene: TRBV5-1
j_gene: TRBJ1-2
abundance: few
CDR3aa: CASSLDGRGLGIGYTF
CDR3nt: TGCGCCAGCAGCTTGGATGGCAGGGGATTGGGTATTGGCTACACCTTC